Listed below are T cell receptor beta chains from one sample, sequenced in a study of identical twins. TCRdb reanalysed the 5' RACE reads using MiXCR and keeps one entry per CDR3 protein. The profile covers fewer than 900,000 distinct CDR3 sequences, with 21% appearing a single time and roughly 4% taken by the ten largest. The data also belong to a second study, concerning T cells expressing NK-cell markers.

Sequencing was performed on PBMCs. These receptors were collected from a woman under 30 in good health. Each CDR3 is given with its conserved first and last residue. D genes are given only for firm matches. Some rows have no size entry. The others give once, few or many, or a class for an expanded clone.

>TRBD1|TRBJ1-4|TRBV12-3/TRBV12-4|.
CASSWEGARANEKLFF
TGTGCCAGCAGTTGGGAGGGGGCGAGGGCTAATGAAAAACTGTTTTTT
>.|TRBJ2-4|TRBV20-1|few
CSAGSTLAKNIQYF
TGCAGTGCGGGTTCAACTCTAGCCAAAAACATTCAGTACTTC
>.|TRBJ2-4|TRBV2|.
CASSELHGQGGGIQYF
TGTGCCAGCAGTGAACTCCACGGGCAGGGAGGCGGCATTCAGTACTTC
>.|TRBJ2-2|TRBV6-4|.
CASTPYPSGELFF
TGTGCCAGCACTCCCTATCCCTCCGGGGAGCTGTTTTTT
>TRBD2|TRBJ2-1|TRBV7-6|.
CASSWGTSGKGYNEQFF
TGTGCCAGCAGCTGGGGGACTAGCGGGAAGGGCTACAATGAGCAGTTCTTC
>.|TRBJ2-3|TRBV5-1|few
CASSLAFGGTYTDTQYF
TGCGCCAGCAGCTTGGCCTTTGGTGGGACATACACAGATACGCAGTATTTT
>.|TRBJ1-5|TRBV20-1|.
CSARDTSYQPQHF
TGCAGTGCCAGGGACACTTCTTATCAGCCCCAGCATTTT
>.|TRBJ1-1|TRBV5-1|.
CASSFVSPRNTEAFF
TGCGCCAGCAGCTTCGTAAGTCCGAGGAACACTGAAGCTTTCTTT
>.|TRBJ1-3|TRBV25-1|few
CASSEFLGPFSGNTIYF
TGTGCCAGCAGTGAATTTCTAGGGCCTTTCTCTGGAAACACCATATATTTT
>.|TRBJ2-2|TRBV12-3/TRBV12-4|once
CASRVYGDSGELFF
TGTGCCAGCAGAGTTTATGGAGATTCCGGGGAGCTGTTTTTT
>.|TRBJ1-2|TRBV4-3|.
CASSPIDRSKGYGYTF
TGCGCCAGCAGCCCCATCGACAGGTCGAAAGGTTATGGCTACACCTTC
>TRBD2|TRBJ2-7|TRBV29-1|.
CSVEVLLAEAYEQYF
TGCAGCGTTGAAGTGTTACTAGCGGAAGCCTACGAGCAGTACTTC
>TRBD2|TRBJ2-5|TRBV20-1|once
CSARATSGGEETQYF
TGCAGTGCTAGAGCGACTAGCGGGGGGGAAGAGACCCAGTACTTC
>.|TRBJ2-1|TRBV11-2|few
CASTPSSNEQFF
TGTGCCAGCACGCCCTCAAGCAATGAGCAGTTCTTC
>.|TRBJ1-5|TRBV9|.
CASSKGPGSNQPQHF
TGTGCCAGCAGCAAAGGTCCTGGCAGCAATCAGCCCCAGCATTTT
>TRBD2|TRBJ2-5|TRBV7-2|few
CASSFGLAEETQYF
TGTGCCAGCAGCTTTGGACTAGCGGAAGAGACCCAGTACTTC
>.|TRBJ2-7|TRBV20-1|few
CSARGRTASYEQYF
TGCAGTGCTAGAGGTCGGACGGCCTCCTACGAGCAGTACTTC
>TRBD1|TRBJ2-5|TRBV20-1|.
CSAYQQGYQETQYF
TGCAGTGCTTACCAACAGGGGTACCAAGAGACCCAGTACTTC
>.|TRBJ2-1|TRBV9|many
CASSGPGLFF
TGTGCCAGCAGCGGTCCTGGGTTGTTCTTC
>.|TRBJ1-1|TRBV6-5|few
CASSYGRWGTEAFF
TGTGCCAGCAGTTACGGGCGGTGGGGGACTGAAGCTTTCTTT
>.|TRBJ2-7|TRBV15|few
CATSPQRVNSYEQYF
TGTGCCACCAGCCCCCAGAGGGTTAACTCCTACGAGCAGTACTTC
>TRBD1|TRBJ2-7|TRBV3-1|.
CASSRRSLDRVHEQYF
TGTGCCAGCAGCCGACGGTCCTTGGACAGGGTCCACGAGCAGTACTTC
>TRBD1|TRBJ2-1|TRBV20-1|few
CSAQPRTGGYNEQFF
TGCAGTGCTCAACCTCGGACAGGGGGCTACAATGAGCAGTTCTTC
>.|TRBJ2-1|TRBV7-6|.
CASSGWSGIWYNEQFF
TGTGCCAGCAGCGGTTGGTCCGGGATTTGGTACAATGAGCAGTTCTTC
>.|TRBJ2-2|TRBV5-1|.
CASSSPWGTANTGELFF
TGCGCCAGCAGCTCCCCGTGGGGAACCGCGAACACCGGGGAGCTGTTTTTT
>.|TRBJ2-2|TRBV4-1|.
CASSQEGRSTGELFF
TGCGCCAGCAGCCAAGAAGGGCGAAGCACCGGGGAGCTGTTTTTT
>.|TRBJ2-2|TRBV20-1|.
CSASSGMVSTNTGELFF
TGCAGTGCCTCGAGTGGGATGGTATCTACGAACACCGGGGAGCTGTTTTTT